Listed here are 32 T cell receptor beta chains from one sample, sequenced in a study of human T cells and chemical hapten exposure. TCRdb independently ran MiXCR on the RACE reads; one entry per CDR3 protein. The sample yields 350,000 to 400,000 distinct CDR3 sequences, roughly 5% seen once. Time point in this sample: pre-sensitization, week 0. Regarding treatment: therapeutic diphenylcyclopropenone sensitization with weekly scalp DPC. This sample comprised whole blood, obtained in connection with sensitization to the hapten diphenylcyclopropenone (DPC). The source of these receptors is a woman aged 45 to 65 with alopecia areata. Some clones in this sample may be carry-over from other donors' samples.

There are a few counts of this clonotype. The chain is built from TRBV19 and TRBJ1-2, with 9 bases matching TRBD1. This CDR3 has 14 residues. Germline-derived CDR1 and CDR2 are LNHDA and SQIVND (reference sequence). V lost 7 bases, J lost 2 bases, and 5 bases stayed unmatched. CDR3 residues: CASTPGQGNYGYTF. For the CDR3, the DNA is TGTGCCAGTACCCCGGGACAGGGAAACTATGGCTACACCTTC.

CDR3 in DNA: TGTGCCAGCAGCCAGACAGGGAGAGGTGGAAACACCATATATTTT. Translating gives CASSQTGRGGNTIYF. The chain uses TRBV13 and TRBJ1-3, with 7 nucleotides matching TRBD1. J was trimmed by 3 bases and V by 5 bases; bases with no gene match: 7. Germline V gene lookup returns CDR1 PRHDT and CDR2 FYEKMQ (reference sequence). The CDR3 sequence is 15 residues long.

There are many counts of this clonotype. The rearrangement links TRBV30 to TRBJ2-7; 7 nucleotides align to TRBD1. The CDR3 runs to 11 residues. The germline V gene encodes CDR1 GTSNPN and CDR2 SVGIG (reference sequence). V lost 4 bases to trimming and J lost 4 bases; unmatched junction nucleotides: 1. CDR3 region: CAWKQGYEQYF. CDR3 in DNA: TGTGCCTGGAAACAGGGGTACGAGCAGTACTTC.

V is TRBV9 and J is TRBJ2-3, with 14 bases fitting TRBD2. The CDR3 has 19 residues. Germline-derived CDR1 and CDR2 are SGDLS and YYNGEE. The V and J ends lost 3 bases and 3 bases, in that order; junction bases with no gene match: 12. The CDR3 here is CASSASRLAGGQPTDTQYF. CDR3 nucleotide sequence: TGTGCCAGCAGCGCCTCGAGACTAGCGGGAGGGCAACCGACAGATACGCAGTATTTT.

The table lists this clonotype with a few counts. V gene TRBV20-1 combines with J gene TRBJ1-3; a weak D match, TRBD1 (5 bases). Trimming stripped 0 bases from V and 2 bases from J, with 11 bases between. The CDR3 length is 15 residues. Germline V gives CDR1 DFQATT, CDR2 SNEGSKA (reference sequence). CDR3 in DNA: TGCAGTGCTAGAGAAACGTCGGGACCTGGAAACACCATATATTTT. The encoded protein is CSARETSGPGNTIYF.

Only a few counts were recorded for this clonotype. At one of its ends the junction is not consistent with the germline gene, which may arise from a read error. The chain carries TRBV29-1 and TRBJ2-1; D perhaps matches TRBD2 (5 bases). This CDR3 spans 14 amino acids. Germline CDR1 reads SQVTM; CDR2 reads ANQGSEA. The CDR3 DNA reads as TGCAGCGTTAGTTGGATAGCGTGGAACAATAAGCAGTTCTTC. Translation gives CSVSWIAWNNKQFF.

This clonotype was seen many times. The chain has TRBV7-3 and TRBJ2-3; TRBD2 aligns across 7 bases. The CDR3 runs to 13 residues. Losses at the gene ends were 1 base for V and 5 bases for J; bases not matched to a gene: 0. Looked up from germline, CDR1 is SGHTA and CDR2 is FQGTGA. CDR3 region: CASSLREGDTQYF. CDR3 DNA sequence: TGTGCCAGCAGCTTAAGGGAGGGAGATACGCAGTATTTT.

This clonotype was seen repeatedly, ten times or more. The rearrangement uses TRBV29-1 and TRBJ2-7; D is perhaps TRBD2 (5 bases). Trimming removed 2 bases from V and 7 bases from J, with 9 bases in between. CDR1 SQVTM and CDR2 ANQGSEA come from the germline V gene. CDR3 size: 11 residues. The CDR3 loop reads CSVELTGEQYF. CDR3 DNA sequence: TGCAGCGTTGAACTTACGGGAGAGCAGTACTTC.

This clonotype was recorded many times. The J gene is TRBJ2-1, the V gene TRBV20-1; 8 nucleotides align to TRBD2. The CDR3 runs to 14 residues. V lost 3 bases and J lost 6; bases outside the gene matches: 7. Germline V lookup: CDR1 DFQATT, CDR2 SNEGSKA (reference sequence). The CDR3 spells CSASSQRESNEQFF. Here the CDR3 DNA reads TGCAGTGCTAGTAGCCAGCGGGAGAGCAATGAGCAGTTCTTC.

Ten or more counts support this clonotype. The genes are TRBV3-1 and TRBJ2-3; no definite D call. The V and J ends lost 2 bases and 6 bases respectively, with 9 bases between them. CDR3 length: 13 amino acids. Per the germline V gene, CDR1 is LGHDT and CDR2 is YNNKEL (reference sequence). CDR3: CASSQNLEDTQYF. CDR3 nucleotides: TGTGCCAGCAGCCAAAACTTGGAGGATACGCAGTATTTT.

The chain is built from TRBV20-1 and TRBJ2-1, with D tentatively TRBD1 (5 bases). V lost 4 bases to trimming and J lost 2 bases, with 12 bases between them. Germline CDR1 and CDR2: DFQATT and SNEGSKA (reference sequence). The CDR3 sequence is 14 residues long. The CDR3 protein is CSAKGDWPYNEQFF. In DNA form, the CDR3 reads TGCAGTGCTAAAGGGGATTGGCCCTACAATGAGCAGTTCTTC.

The sample holds a few counts of this clonotype. The V gene is TRBV28, the J gene TRBJ1-3; no clear D. The CDR3 runs 14 residues. Trimming left V 5 bases short and J 0 bases short, with 8 bases between. CDR1 is MDHEN, CDR2 SYDVKM, per germline. The CDR3 is CASSRISSGNTIYF. The CDR3, as DNA: TGTGCCAGCAGTCGCATTAGCTCTGGAAACACCATATATTTT.

V and J are TRBV20-1 and TRBJ2-4, with TRBD1 matching over 8 bases. V trimming: 5 bases; J trimming: 6 bases; junction bases outside the gene matches: 6. The CDR3 length is 13 residues. CDR1 DFQATT and CDR2 SNEGSKA come from the germline V gene (reference sequence). The CDR3 bases are TGCAGTGCTGGACGAGACAGGGGAAACATTCAGTACTTC. Protein: CSAGRDRGNIQYF.

This clonotype was seen repeatedly, ten times or more. The rearrangement uses TRBV12-3 or TRBV12-4 and TRBJ1-5; 9 bases align to TRBD1. Trimming cost V 7 bases and J 9 bases; bases outside gene matches: 10. CDR3 size: 14 residues. The CDR3 DNA reads TGTGCCAGCATCTTAGGGACAGGGAAGAGGCCCCAGCATTTT. Protein sequence: CASILGTGKRPQHF.

In its sample, this clonotype was seen a few times. This chain uses TRBV5-1 with TRBJ1-4; the D gene is possibly TRBD1 (5 bases). The V gene's germline CDR1 is SGHRS and CDR2 YFSETQ. The germline V and J ends were trimmed by 2 bases and 5 bases, with 13 bases remaining between them. The CDR3 is 15 amino acids. As DNA, the CDR3 is TGCGCCAGCAGCTTTACCGGGACGGCGAATGAAAAACTGTTTTTT. This gives the protein CASSFTGTANEKLFF.

The V and J genes are TRBV3-1 and TRBJ2-2; D is unresolved. Germline V gene sequence: CDR1 LGHDT, CDR2 YNNKEL (reference sequence). V was shortened by 4 bases and J by 6 bases, with 9 bases between the two germline ends. The CDR3 runs to 13 residues. The CDR3 nucleotides read TGTGCCAGCAGCCCCCCAGAGGCCGGGGAGCTGTTTTTT. Translating gives CASSPPEAGELFF.

This clonotype was recorded many times. The chain uses TRBV5-4 and TRBJ2-2; unclear D gene. The CDR3 consists of 13 residues. CDR1 is SGHNT, CDR2 YYREEE, per germline (reference sequence). V lost 0 bases and J 7 bases, leaving 7 bases between the germline ends. The CDR3 bases are TGTGCCAGCAGCTTGGAGGTGAACGGGGAGCTGTTTTTT. This codes for CASSLEVNGELFF.

This clonotype turned up a few times. This chain joins TRBV2 and TRBJ1-4, with 11 bases identical to TRBD1. The CDR3 consists of 17 residues. The germline V gene encodes CDR1 SNHLY and CDR2 FYNNEI. V gave up 8 bases and J gave up 7 bases; unmatched junction bases: 15. The DNA for the CDR3 is TGTGCCAGCTCTGGAGGGACAGGGGGACGGAGTAGTGAAAAACTGTTTTTT. Its protein is CASSGGTGGRSSEKLFF. Supplemented by reference TRBV2 and TRBJ1-4, the full variable domain reads EPEVTQTPSHQVTQMGQEVILRCVPISNHLYFYWYRQILGQKVEFLVSFYNNEISEKSEIFDDQFSVERPDGSNFTLKIRSTKLEDSAMYFCASSGGTGGRSSEKLFFGSGTQLSVL.

The chain uses TRBV29-1 and TRBJ1-1; 8 bases line up with TRBD1. The V segment lost 7 bases and the J segment 7 bases; nucleotides outside the gene matches: 8. Germline CDR1 is SQVTM and CDR2 is ANQGSEA. This CDR3 is 12 amino acids long. CDR3 sequence reads: CSGTTGGSEAFF. The CDR3 nucleotides are TGCAGCGGGACTACAGGGGGGAGTGAAGCTTTCTTT. Full variable domain (rest looked up from reference TRBV29-1 and TRBJ1-1): SAVISQKPSRDICQRGTSLTIQCQVDSQVTMMFWYRQQPGQSLTLIATANQGSEATYESGFVIDKFPISRPNLTFSTLTVSNMSPEDSSIYLCSGTTGGSEAFFGQGTRLTVV.

This clonotype was observed a few times. The J gene is TRBJ2-5, the V gene TRBV2; 8 bases are a match to TRBD1. CDR3 length equals 14 residues. J was trimmed by 1 base and V by 6 bases; bases with no gene match: 4. The germline V gene encodes CDR1 SNHLY and CDR2 FYNNEI. The CDR3, as DNA: TGTGCCAGCAGACTGACAGGGGTCCAAGAGACCCAGTACTTC. Protein product: CASRLTGVQETQYF. Drawing the rest from reference TRBV2 and TRBJ2-5, the complete variable domain is EPEVTQTPSHQVTQMGQEVILRCVPISNHLYFYWYRQILGQKVEFLVSFYNNEISEKSEIFDDQFSVERPDGSNFTLKIRSTKLEDSAMYFCASRLTGVQETQYFGPGTRLLVL.

This clonotype has at least ten counts. J is TRBJ2-5 and V is TRBV27, with 7 bases identical to TRBD2. With V trimmed by 4 bases and J by 1 base, 3 bases remained unmatched. The CDR3 contains 14 residues. Germline V gene data show CDR1 as MNHEY and CDR2 as SMNVEV (reference sequence). CDR3 sequence (DNA): TGTGCCAGCAGTTCATGGGAGGGCCAAGAGACCCAGTACTTC. The encoded protein is CASSSWEGQETQYF.

The genes are TRBV6-6 and TRBJ2-1, with 10 bases that match TRBD1. Trimming removed 7 bases from V and 3 bases from J; junction bases left unmatched: 15. The CDR3 spans 18 residues. Germline CDR1 reads MNHNY; CDR2 reads SVGAGI (reference sequence). CDR3: CASTPWDRGLLSYNEQFF. CDR3 sequence (DNA): TGTGCCAGCACCCCCTGGGACAGGGGATTATTAAGCTACAATGAGCAGTTCTTC.

This clonotype was observed at least ten times. The CDR3 region is CSVMLPTDTQYF. CDR3 coding DNA: TGCAGCGTTATGCTACCCACAGATACGCAGTATTTT. The rearrangement joins TRBV29-1 to TRBJ2-3; the D is unclear. CDR3 length: 12 amino acids. V lost 5 bases, J lost 2 bases, and 8 bases lay in between. In germline, CDR1 is SQVTM, CDR2 ANQGSEA.

This clonotype came up many times. The rearrangement uses TRBV12-3 or TRBV12-4 and TRBJ2-6; no definite D call. The CDR3 covers 18 residues. The germline V and J ends were trimmed by 3 bases and 0 bases, with 15 bases remaining between them. CDR3 sequence (DNA): TGTGCCAGCAGTTTGGAGACACGGATTTCCTCTGGGGCCAACGTCCTGACTTTC. As protein: CASSLETRISSGANVLTF.

Many counts were recorded for this clonotype. This chain uses TRBV28 with TRBJ1-5; D is uncertain. Germline CDR1 MDHEN, CDR2 SYDVKM. V dropped 4 bases and J dropped 5 bases, with 6 bases sitting between them. The CDR3 totals 12 residues. In nucleotides, the CDR3 is TGTGCCAGCAGTTCCGTCTATCAGCCCCAGCATTTT. Its protein is CASSSVYQPQHF.

This sequence joins TRBV3-1 and TRBJ2-1, with 9 nucleotides matching TRBD2. The V gene's germline CDR1 is LGHDT and CDR2 YNNKEL (reference sequence). Unmatched junction bases numbered 7, after V lost 5 bases and J lost 5 bases. CDR3 length: 15 residues. CDR3 protein: CASSSSGVRNNEQFF. In nucleotides, the CDR3 is TGTGCCAGCAGCTCTAGCGGGGTGAGAAACAATGAGCAGTTCTTC.

The sample holds a few counts of this clonotype. The chain combines TRBV29-1 with TRBJ2-4; 11 nucleotides agree with TRBD2. The germline V gene has CDR1 SQVTM and CDR2 ANQGSEA. The CDR3 extends over 15 amino acids. Trimming took 6 bases from V and 4 from J; bases not matched to a gene: 8. The chain's CDR3 is CSVDMTSGNKNIQYF. The CDR3 DNA reads TGCAGCGTCGACATGACTAGCGGGAATAAAAACATTCAGTACTTC.

This clonotype was counted ten times or more. V usage is TRBV4-2 and J usage is TRBJ2-7; 7 bases line up with TRBD2. The germline V gene encodes CDR1 LGHNA and CDR2 YNFKEQ. The CDR3 loop spans 15 amino acids. V dropped 5 bases and J dropped 6; count of bases not matched to a gene: 13. CDR3 residues: CASSAQLAYEVEQYF. CDR3 sequence (DNA): TGTGCCAGCAGCGCTCAACTAGCGTACGAGGTCGAGCAGTACTTC.

There are many counts of this clonotype. This rearrangement joins TRBV28 to TRBJ1-5, with 7 nucleotides matching TRBD1. Germline assignment: CDR1 MDHEN and CDR2 SYDVKM. V was pared by 5 bases and J by 2 bases, with 9 bases of the junction left unmatched. The CDR3 is 16 amino acids. CDR3 DNA sequence: TGTGCCAGCAGTCTACACAACGGACAGGGCAATCAGCCCCAGCATTTT. This codes for CASSLHNGQGNQPQHF.

This clonotype occurred many times. The chain carries TRBV7-9 and TRBJ2-5, with D maybe TRBD2 (6 bases). The CDR3 runs to 16 residues. V was pared by 5 bases and J by 7 bases, with 23 bases between. From germline, CDR1 is SEHNR and CDR2 FQNEAQ (reference sequence). In nucleotides, the CDR3 is TGTGCCAGCAGCCCAGGAGCGCGGGGCTATATGGGGACCCAGTACTTC. It translates to CASSPGARGYMGTQYF.

This clonotype was counted a few times. This CDR3 reads CASQQTGTGNTIYF. Written as DNA, the CDR3 is TGTGCCAGCCAGCAGACAGGGACTGGAAACACCATATATTTT. The chain joins TRBV6-5 to TRBJ1-3; TRBD1 aligns across 7 bases. CDR3 length: 14 residues. The germline CDR1 and CDR2 sequences are MNHEY and SVGAGI. Trimming removed 8 bases from V and 2 bases from J; junction bases left unmatched: 6.

This clonotype was detected ten times or more. The V and J genes are TRBV5-1 and TRBJ1-2, with no clear D. CDR3 length: 13 amino acids. Trimming took 2 bases from V and 2 from J, leaving 7 bases between them. Germline-derived CDR1 and CDR2 are SGHRS and YFSETQ. The CDR3 protein is CASSLTPNYGYTF. CDR3 coding DNA: TGCGCCAGCAGCTTAACACCGAACTATGGCTACACCTTC.